The 20 T cell receptor beta chains presented below share a single source sample, sequenced in a study of chemoradiotherapy in HPV16-positive cancers. Produced via immunoSEQ multiplex PCR; TCRdb's table is partial and in-frame only. The table includes about 25,000 clones, roughly 94% detected once. Sampling was carried out from a patient who underwent chemoradiotherapy. These receptors originate from a human donor with HPV-associated anogenital cancer.

The V gene is TRBV7-2, the J gene TRBJ2-4, with a possible D match to TRBD1 (6 bases). The CDR3 covers 15 residues. With 5 bases removed from V and 0 bases from J, the gap between germline ends came to 11 bases. Per germline, CDR1 SGHTA and CDR2 FQGNSA. The CDR3, as DNA: TGTGCCAGCAGCCTACAGGGTATAGCCAAAAACATTCAGTACTTC. As protein: CASSLQGIAKNIQYF. Variable domain in full (rest from reference TRBV7-2 and TRBJ2-4): GAGVSQSPSNKVTEKGKDVELRCDPISGHTALYWYRQSLGQGLEFLIYFQGNSAPDKSGLPSDRFSAERTGGSVSTLTIQRTQQEDSAVYLCASSLQGIAKNIQYFGAGTRLSVL.

In its sample, this clone was seen a few times. The gene calls are TRBV5-1 and TRBJ2-7; 7 bases agree with TRBD1. CDR1 is SGHRS and CDR2 is YFSETQ in the germline V gene. The CDR3 covers 14 residues. The junction had 6 bases not matched to a gene; V was cut back by 4 bases and J by 2 bases. The DNA for the CDR3 is TGCGCCAGCAGCCCGACAGGGAAACCCTACGAGCAGTACTTC. It codes for CASSPTGKPYEQYF.

V is TRBV6-6 and J is TRBJ2-5, with a weak D call TRBD1 (5 bases). The CDR3 totals 15 residues. Per germline, CDR1 MNHNY and CDR2 SVGAGI (reference sequence). The V end was cut by 6 bases, the J end by 0 bases, with 14 bases between. The CDR3 DNA follows: TGTGCCAGCAGCCGAACTGACAGCTACCAAGAGACCCAGTACTTC. This translates into CASSRTDSYQETQYF.

J is TRBJ2-1 and V is TRBV7-9; 13 positions match TRBD2. Trimming took 6 bases from V and 3 from J; bases not matched to a gene: 8. Per germline, CDR1 SEHNR and CDR2 FQNEAQ (reference sequence). The CDR3 is 17 amino acids. This chain's CDR3 is CASSLSTSGRFYNEQFF. CDR3 bases: TGTGCCAGCAGTCTCTCGACTAGCGGGAGGTTCTACAATGAGCAGTTCTTC.

The chain recombines TRBV28 with TRBJ1-2; D is possibly TRBD1 (5 bases). This CDR3 has 15 residues. V was cut by 5 bases and J by 7 bases, with 20 bases left in between. CDR1 is MDHEN, CDR2 SYDVKM, per germline. The CDR3 coding sequence is TGTGCCAGCAGTGGGGCTGGGGGGGGAGAGGGTGGCTACACCTTC. Translation gives CASSGAGGGEGGYTF.

V gene TRBV19 combines with J gene TRBJ1-2, with D possibly being TRBD1 (5 bases). CDR1 is LNHDA and CDR2 is SQIVND in the germline V gene (reference sequence). Trimming shortened V by 2 bases and J by 0 bases, and 10 bases separated the two germline ends. This CDR3 spans 15 amino acids. The CDR3 DNA is TGTGCCAGTAGTATAAGCGGGACCTCTAACTATGGCTACACCTTC. This codes for CASSISGTSNYGYTF.

The chain combines TRBV13 with TRBJ1-6; perhaps TRBD1 as D (6 bases). Germline V CDR1 and CDR2: PRHDT, FYEKMQ (reference sequence). V lost 3 bases, J lost 9 bases, and 12 bases lay in between. The CDR3 length is 14 residues. The CDR3 DNA reads TGTGCCAGCAGCTTCGGACAGCGGGGTTCACCCCTCCACTTT. Translated, it gives CASSFGQRGSPLHF.

This clone showed up just once. V and J are TRBV29-1 and TRBJ2-7, with TRBD2 matching 7 bases. In germline, CDR1 is SQVTM, CDR2 ANQGSEA. V dropped 6 bases and J dropped 2; count of bases not matched to a gene: 4. The CDR3 extends over 12 amino acids. The CDR3 sequence: CSVKRGPYEQYF. The CDR3 nucleotides are TGCAGCGTAAAGCGGGGACCCTACGAGCAGTACTTC.

This chain connects TRBV13 to TRBJ1-2, with a possible D match to TRBD1 (6 bases). V was clipped by 0 bases and J by 8 bases, with 16 bases between them. CDR1 and CDR2 from the germline V gene are PRHDT and FYEKMQ (reference sequence). This CDR3 has 15 residues. The CDR3 sequence: CASSLGLGGAEGYTF. The CDR3 coding sequence is TGTGCCAGCAGCTTAGGCCTGGGGGGGGCTGAAGGCTACACCTTC. Complete variable domain (other parts from reference TRBV13 and TRBJ1-2): AAGVIQSPRHLIKEKRETATLKCYPIPRHDTVYWYQQGPGQDPQFLISFYEKMQSDKGSIPDRFSAQQFSDYHSELNMSSLELGDSALYFCASSLGLGGAEGYTFGSGTRLTVV.

The chain employs TRBV2 and TRBJ2-3; 7 bases are shared with TRBD2. Trimming removed 8 bases from V and 5 bases from J; junction bases left unmatched: 10. Germline CDR1 is SNHLY and CDR2 is FYNNEI. This CDR3 region has 14 residues. The CDR3 loop is CASGAGSGGDTQYF. CDR3 in DNA: TGTGCCAGCGGAGCGGGGTCGGGGGGAGATACGCAGTATTTT.

V usage is TRBV7-2 and J usage is TRBJ1-1; D gene ambiguous. Germline V lookup: CDR1 SGHTA, CDR2 FQGNSA. The V and J ends lost 1 base and 0 bases respectively, with 12 bases between them. CDR3 length: 16 residues. The CDR3 sequence is CASSLVPLNMNTEAFF. CDR3 sequence (DNA): TGTGCCAGCAGCTTAGTCCCCCTGAACATGAACACTGAAGCTTTCTTT.

The V and J genes are TRBV7-2 and TRBJ2-7; TRBD1 matches at 9 bases. V was pared by 4 bases and J by 4 bases, with 8 bases of the junction left unmatched. The CDR3 extends over 15 amino acids. CDR1 and CDR2 from the germline V gene are SGHTA and FQGNSA. The CDR3 DNA reads as TGTGCCAGCAGCTCTCGGACAGGGGCGGATTACGAGCAGTACTTC. It translates to CASSSRTGADYEQYF.

The rearrangement uses TRBV9 and TRBJ1-5; TRBD1 is a possible D gene (6 bases). This CDR3 region has 15 residues. V lost 3 bases to trimming and J lost 4 bases, with 14 bases between them. Germline CDR1 reads SGDLS; CDR2 reads YYNGEE. The CDR3, as DNA: TGTGCCAGCAGCGCCTCTGACAGGCCTAATCAGCCCCAGCATTTT. This translates into CASSASDRPNQPQHF.

This chain links TRBV27 with TRBJ1-2; D perhaps matches TRBD1 (5 bases). V lost 3 bases and J lost 6, with 8 bases in between. CDR1 and CDR2 from the germline V gene are MNHEY and SMNVEV (reference sequence). This CDR3 region has 12 residues. The CDR3 region has the DNA TGTGCCAGCAGTTTTAGAGGGGATGGCTACACCTTC. This translates into CASSFRGDGYTF.

The genes are TRBV4-1 and TRBJ1-1; D is possibly TRBD1 (6 bases). The CDR3 runs to 15 residues. Trimming stripped 1 base from V and 4 bases from J, with 13 bases between. Germline V gene lookup returns CDR1 MGHRA and CDR2 YSYEKL. The chain's CDR3 is CASSQGQGIVTEAFF. The CDR3 DNA follows: TGCGCCAGCAGCCAAGGGCAGGGGATAGTCACTGAAGCTTTCTTT.

The rearrangement joins TRBV7-8 to TRBJ2-7, with TRBD2 matching over 12 bases. V lost 8 bases and J lost 2; bases outside the gene matches: 4. Looked up from germline, CDR1 is SGHVS and CDR2 is FQNEAQ. The CDR3 length is 14 residues. The CDR3: CASQLAGGPYEQYF. DNA of the CDR3: TGTGCCAGCCAACTAGCGGGAGGACCCTACGAGCAGTACTTC.

The genes are TRBV27 and TRBJ1-2; D is perhaps TRBD1 (6 bases). V shed 7 bases and J shed 7 bases, with 16 bases lying between them. CDR1 and CDR2 from the germline V gene are MNHEY and SMNVEV (reference sequence). This CDR3 has 13 residues. The CDR3 spells CASTSWGAAGYTF. CDR3 bases: TGTGCCAGCACGAGCTGGGGGGCGGCTGGCTACACCTTC.

The chain links TRBV10-3 to TRBJ1-1; D gene uncertain. Germline V gives CDR1 ENHRY, CDR2 SYGVKD. The CDR3 is 13 residues long. The V end was cut by 4 bases, the J end by 6 bases, with 12 bases between. CDR3 loop: CAISGRETPEAFF. CDR3 nucleotides: TGTGCCATCAGTGGACGGGAAACCCCTGAAGCTTTCTTT.

The chain combines TRBV28 with TRBJ1-4; D gene unclear. This CDR3 contains 12 residues. Trimming pared 3 bases from V and 7 bases from J, leaving 6 bases between. Germline V gives CDR1 MDHEN, CDR2 SYDVKM. The CDR3 DNA reads as TGTGCCAGCAGTTTCAGCAGTGAAAAACTGTTTTTT. Protein product: CASSFSSEKLFF.

The V call is TRBV5-6, the J call TRBJ1-2; D not certain. CDR3 size: 12 residues. The V and J ends lost 0 bases and 7 bases respectively, with 7 bases between them. Germline V gene data show CDR1 as SGHDT and CDR2 as YYEEEE. The CDR3 DNA reads as TGTGCCAGCAGCTTGGGCAGGTTTGGCTACACCTTC. Its protein is CASSLGRFGYTF.